One and the same sample provided the 8 T cell receptor beta chains below, sequenced in a study of blood T cell repertoires in COVID-19. Assay used: immunoSEQ multiplex PCR; TCRdb lists only in-frame clones, some missing. The table shows about 330,000 clones, with 70% to 90% occurring only once. The material sequenced was PBMCs or T cells enriched from blood (not recorded which). These receptors were taken from a woman in her 30s who had recovered from COVID-19.

The J gene is TRBJ2-2, the V gene TRBV5-8; possible D gene TRBD1, 5 bases. V shed 4 bases and J shed 4 bases, with 17 bases lying between them. The CDR3 has 16 amino acids. CDR1 is SGHTS, CDR2 YDEGEE, per germline. CDR3 nucleotides: TGTGCCAGCAGCCAGGGCGTCGGTAGTAGCACCGGGGAGCTGTTTTTT. Its protein is CASSQGVGSSTGELFF.

The chain links TRBV4-2 to TRBJ1-4; TRBD1 agrees at 11 bases. Trimming cost V 4 bases and J 8 bases; bases outside gene matches: 6. CDR3 length: 15 residues. Germline V lookup: CDR1 LGHNA, CDR2 YNFKEQ. For the CDR3, the DNA is TGTGCCAGCAGCCGACCCGGGACAGGGGGGGAAAAACTGTTTTTT. It yields the protein CASSRPGTGGEKLFF.

V is TRBV4-2 and J is TRBJ1-2; TRBD1 aligns across 8 bases. The CDR3 length is 18 residues. Germline loops: CDR1 LGHNA, CDR2 YNFKEQ. V lost 7 bases and J lost 3; bases outside the gene matches: 19. DNA of the CDR3: TGTGCCAGCACCCTGCCAGCGTCCGGGACAGGCGATTACTATGGCTACACCTTC. The encoded protein is CASTLPASGTGDYYGYTF.

The chain is built from TRBV24-1 and TRBJ2-1, with D maybe TRBD2 (6 bases). The CDR3 loop spans 16 amino acids. Trimming took off 4 bases at V and 2 bases at J, with 14 bases between the two ends. Germline CDR1 reads KGHDR; CDR2 reads SFDVKD. In DNA form, the CDR3 reads TGTGCCACCAGTGACCTAATAGCGGTTCCCTACAATGAGCAGTTCTTC. Translated, it gives CATSDLIAVPYNEQFF.

The rearrangement joins TRBV19 to TRBJ1-1; 11 bases line up with TRBD1. The germline V gene has CDR1 LNHDA and CDR2 SQIVND (reference sequence). J gave up 1 base and V 3 bases, and 10 bases lay outside the gene matches. This CDR3 is 18 amino acids long. The CDR3 is CASSIALGQGVGNTEAFF. Written as DNA, the CDR3 is TGTGCCAGTAGTATCGCGCTGGGACAGGGGGTGGGGAACACTGAAGCTTTCTTT.

The chain is built from TRBV6-5 and TRBJ1-1; 9 nucleotides match TRBD1. The CDR3 totals 11 residues. Trimming cost V 7 bases and J 11 bases; bases outside gene matches: 5. The germline CDR1 and CDR2 sequences are MNHEY and SVGAGI. The CDR3 bases are TGTGCCAGCATGTCCGGGACAGGGGCTTTCTTT. Translated: CASMSGTGAFF.

The CDR3 sequence is CASRGAGENTEAFF. CDR3 DNA: TGTGCCAGCAGGGGGGCCGGCGAAAACACTGAAGCTTTCTTT. The V gene is TRBV5-4, the J gene TRBJ1-1; possible D gene TRBD1, 6 bases. The CDR3 has 14 residues. Trimming left V 5 bases short and J 2 bases short, with 13 bases between. Looked up from germline, CDR1 is SGHNT and CDR2 is YYREEE (reference sequence).

The chain has TRBV12-3 or TRBV12-4 and TRBJ1-5, with D unresolved. Between the trimmed V and J ends, which lost 6 bases and 4 bases, there was a span of 10 bases. The CDR3 has 13 amino acids. CDR3 amino acids: CASSPSGNQPQHF. CDR3 nucleotide sequence: TGTGCCAGCAGCCCCTCGGGAAATCAGCCCCAGCATTTT.